The 25 T cell receptor beta chains reported below all come from one sample, sequenced in a study of T cells after yellow fever vaccination. TCRdb used MiXCR to reprocess the 5' RACE reads, holding one entry per CDR3 protein. The data hold roughly 330,000 distinct CDR3 sequences, with around 6.8% observed a single time. The sample was PBMCs, taken 35 to 50 days after the first yellow fever vaccination. The receptors were gathered from a man between 18 and 35 years old who received the YFV17D yellow fever vaccine.

This clonotype has more than one count but fewer than ten. DNA of the CDR3: TGTGCCAGCAGCGTGGAGGGGCGACTAGCTAGGGGAGAGACCCAGTACTTC. Translation: CASSVEGRLARGETQYF. The V gene is TRBV9, the J gene TRBJ2-5, with 7 bases fitting TRBD2. Looked up from germline, CDR1 is SGDLS and CDR2 is YYNGEE. This CDR3 is built from 17 residues. The V gene end was trimmed by 2 bases and the J gene end by 4 bases; junction bases not matched to a gene: 14.

This clonotype was counted ten times or more. J is TRBJ2-2 and V is TRBV12-3 or TRBV12-4; D might be TRBD1 (5 bases). CDR3 length: 13 amino acids. Trimming pared 6 bases from V and 6 bases from J, leaving 11 bases between. In DNA, the CDR3 is TGTGCCAGCAGACACCAGGGTCCCGGGGAGCTGTTTTTT. Its protein product is CASRHQGPGELFF.

This clonotype was observed many times. The rearrangement uses TRBV7-2 and TRBJ2-1; possibly TRBD1 or TRBD2 for D (6 bases each). Trimming took off 2 bases at V and 3 bases at J, with 17 bases between the two ends. Germline CDR1 reads SGHTA; CDR2 reads FQGNSA. The CDR3 extends over 17 amino acids. CDR3 bases: TGTGCCAGCAGCTTACGGGGGCTAGTGCCCTACTACAATGAGCAGTTCTTC. This translates into CASSLRGLVPYYNEQFF.

This clonotype was counted at least ten times. The CDR3 DNA follows: TGTGCCACCAGACTGGACTTCTCTGGGGCCAACGTCCTGACTTTC. This sequence encodes CATRLDFSGANVLTF. V usage is TRBV6-1 and J usage is TRBJ2-6, with D perhaps matching TRBD2 (5 bases). Trimming pared 10 bases from V and 0 bases from J, leaving 13 bases between. The CDR3 consists of 15 residues. CDR1 MNHNS and CDR2 SASEGT come from the germline V gene.

As concerns this clonotype: The junction shows a germline mismatch at one end, possibly a read error. The chain recombines TRBV20-1 with TRBJ2-2, with 8 bases aligning to TRBD1. This CDR3 region has 16 residues. Germline CDR1 DFQATT, CDR2 SNEGSKA (reference sequence). Here the CDR3 DNA reads TGCTGTGCCAAGGGACCCGGACAGGGAAACACCGGGGAGCTGTTTTTT. As protein: CCAKGPGQGNTGELFF.

This clonotype was counted ten times or more. The gene calls are TRBV7-6 and TRBJ2-6; possibly TRBD2 for D (5 bases). Germline V lookup: CDR1 SGHVS, CDR2 FNYEAQ. Trimming cost V 5 bases and J 3 bases, with 17 bases left between them. This CDR3 region has 17 residues. CDR3 nucleotides: TGTGCCAGCAGCGTCGGACTGCTCTCGGGTGGGGCCAACGTCCTGACTTTC. Protein: CASSVGLLSGGANVLTF.

This clonotype has just a few counts. J is TRBJ2-1 and V is TRBV29-1, with 9 positions matching TRBD2. Germline CDR1 reads SQVTM; CDR2 reads ANQGSEA. The ends lost 0 bases at V and 8 bases at J; junction bases unmatched: 11. The CDR3 is made up of 16 amino acids. For the CDR3, the DNA is TGCAGCGTTGAAGATCTGAGGATAGCGGGGGTCGATGAGCAGTTCTTC. As protein: CSVEDLRIAGVDEQFF.

The chain recombines TRBV2 with TRBJ2-3; 9 nucleotides agree with TRBD1. V lost 4 bases to trimming and J lost 4 bases; unmatched junction nucleotides: 6. The CDR3 is 15 amino acids. The V gene's germline CDR1 is SNHLY and CDR2 FYNNEI. CDR3 in DNA: TGTGCCAGCAGTGCCGACAGGGGGTGGGCAGATACGCAGTATTTT. It translates to CASSADRGWADTQYF.

This chain joins TRBV20-1 and TRBJ2-1; D gene uncertain. The CDR3 totals 15 residues. The V end lost 5 bases, the J end lost 2 bases, and 16 bases lay between the germline ends. Germline CDR1 is DFQATT and CDR2 is SNEGSKA (reference sequence). The CDR3 is CSAPGPLRPYNEQFF. CDR3 DNA: TGCAGTGCTCCTGGCCCCCTGAGACCCTACAATGAGCAGTTCTTC.

This clonotype was observed a few times. This rearrangement joins TRBV19 to TRBJ2-5; D perhaps matches TRBD2 (5 bases). The germline V gene has CDR1 LNHDA and CDR2 SQIVND (reference sequence). The CDR3 is 14 residues long. The V gene lost 8 bases and the J gene lost 3 bases, with 16 bases spanning the gap. The CDR3 nucleotides read TGTGCCAGTGGTCGACGGGATCTAGAAGAGACCCAGTACTTC. Translated, it gives CASGRRDLEETQYF.

The chain combines TRBV5-5 with TRBJ2-1; D is unresolved. With 4 bases removed from V and 2 bases from J, the gap between germline ends came to 19 bases. This CDR3 spans 17 amino acids. Germline CDR1 SGHKS, CDR2 YYEKEE (reference sequence). DNA of the CDR3: TGTGCCAGCAGCCGACCAACCTACTTGCCACCCTACAATGAGCAGTTCTTC. Its protein product is CASSRPTYLPPYNEQFF.

This clonotype was seen only a few times. This chain joins TRBV4-1 and TRBJ2-5; D is unresolved. This CDR3 region has 14 residues. The V gene lost 0 bases and the J gene lost 5 bases, with 10 bases spanning the gap. The germline gives CDR1 MGHRA, CDR2 YSYEKL. The CDR3 loop is CASSQDPARETQYF. DNA of the CDR3: TGCGCCAGCAGCCAAGACCCAGCACGGGAGACCCAGTACTTC.

This rearrangement joins TRBV9 to TRBJ2-5; D remains unclear. Germline V CDR1 and CDR2: SGDLS, YYNGEE. The V end was cut by 4 bases, the J end by 4 bases, with 14 bases between. This CDR3 spans 14 amino acids. The CDR3 loop reads CASSPHGNGETQYF. The CDR3, as DNA: TGTGCCAGCAGCCCCCACGGAAACGGAGAGACCCAGTACTTC.

The table lists this clonotype with a few counts. The rearrangement links TRBV12-3 or TRBV12-4 to TRBJ2-5, with 7 bases identical to TRBD2. J lost 4 bases, V lost 2 bases, and 4 bases had no gene match. This CDR3 is built from 14 residues. In DNA form, the CDR3 reads TGTGCCAGCAGTTTAAACGGGGGGAGAGAGACCCAGTACTTC. This codes for CASSLNGGRETQYF.

This rearrangement joins TRBV20-1 to TRBJ2-4; D possibly matches TRBD1 or TRBD2 (7 bases each). The germline V gene encodes CDR1 DFQATT and CDR2 SNEGSKA (reference sequence). CDR3 length equals 16 residues. V lost 3 bases and J 0 bases, leaving 15 bases between the germline ends. The CDR3 DNA reads TGCAGTGCTAGCAGCGGGACAGCGCGAGCCAAAAACATTCAGTACTTC. It translates to CSASSGTARAKNIQYF.

V gene TRBV28 combines with J gene TRBJ2-7; D call uncertain. Trimming cost V 9 bases and J 3 bases, with 9 bases left between them. Germline loops: CDR1 MDHEN, CDR2 SYDVKM. The CDR3 length is 11 residues. The CDR3 bases are TGTGCCAGTGGTACATACTACGAGCAGTACGTC. The encoded protein is CASGTYYEQYV.

This clonotype was seen repeatedly, ten times or more. The V gene is TRBV6-1, the J gene TRBJ1-6, with TRBD1 as a possible D gene (5 bases). Trimming cost V 5 bases and J 11 bases, with 16 bases left between them. The CDR3 extends over 14 amino acids. Germline CDR1 is MNHNS and CDR2 is SASEGT. The CDR3 bases are TGTGCCAGCAGTCCCGGTGTGGGGCATGCACCCCTCCACTTT. It specifies CASSPGVGHAPLHF.

The chain employs TRBV28 and TRBJ1-5, with 7 bases lining up with TRBD1. The CDR3 totals 12 residues. In germline, CDR1 is MDHEN, CDR2 SYDVKM. The V and J ends lost 7 bases and 6 bases, in that order; junction bases with no gene match: 3. The CDR3 DNA sequence: TGTGCCAGCAAGACAGGGATTCAGCCCCAGCATTTT. This gives the protein CASKTGIQPQHF.

The J gene is TRBJ2-2, the V gene TRBV7-2; 7 bases agree with TRBD2. The V segment lost 5 bases and the J segment 7 bases; nucleotides outside the gene matches: 16. This CDR3 has 17 residues. From germline, CDR1 is SGHTA and CDR2 FQGNSA. CDR3 sequence: CASSLGGGLPSGGELFF. CDR3 nucleotides: TGTGCCAGCAGCCTTGGGGGGGGACTTCCCAGTGGCGGGGAGCTGTTTTTT.

This clonotype turned up a few times. V usage is TRBV20-1 and J usage is TRBJ2-2; unclear D gene. Trimming removed 2 bases at V and 0 bases at J, with 7 bases between. There are 14 residues in the CDR3. Germline values: CDR1 DFQATT, CDR2 SNEGSKA (reference sequence). The CDR3 nucleotides are TGCAGTGCTAGACCCGACACGAACACCGGGGAGCTGTTTTTT. Protein: CSARPDTNTGELFF.

The CDR3 loop is CSASKPGGSYNEQFF. In DNA form, the CDR3 reads TGCAGTGCTAGTAAGCCGGGGGGGAGCTACAATGAGCAGTTCTTC. The chain joins TRBV20-1 to TRBJ2-1; the match to TRBD2 covers 8 bases. The CDR3 runs 15 residues. The germline V gene encodes CDR1 DFQATT and CDR2 SNEGSKA (reference sequence). Losses at the gene ends were 3 bases for V and 3 bases for J; bases not matched to a gene: 7.

This clonotype was counted only a few times. V and J are TRBV4-2 and TRBJ1-6; possibly TRBD1 for D (5 bases). CDR1 LGHNA and CDR2 YNFKEQ come from the germline V gene. The CDR3 length is 13 residues. The V end lost 3 bases, the J end lost 10 bases, and 10 bases lay between the germline ends. CDR3 sequence: CASSHREGSPLHF. DNA of the CDR3: TGTGCCAGCAGCCACCGGGAGGGGTCACCCCTCCACTTT.

This rearrangement joins TRBV5-1 to TRBJ2-5; 8 positions agree with TRBD1. This CDR3 contains 14 residues. The trim removed 4 bases at V and 5 bases at J, leaving 7 bases unmatched. CDR1 is SGHRS and CDR2 is YFSETQ in the germline V gene. The CDR3 DNA reads as TGCGCCAGCAGCAGGCCAGGGGGCCAGGAGACCCAGTACTTC. Translation gives CASSRPGGQETQYF. The complete variable domain, with remaining parts taken from reference TRBV5-1 and TRBJ2-5, reads KAGVTQTPRYLIKTRGQQVTLSCSPISGHRSVSWYQQTPGQGLQFLFEYFSETQRNKGNFPGRFSGRQFSNSRSEMNVSTLELGDSALYLCASSRPGGQETQYFGPGTRLLVL.

This clonotype has only a few counts. The chain employs TRBV5-4 and TRBJ1-2, with D unresolved. CDR1 is SGHNT, CDR2 YYREEE, per germline (reference sequence). The germline V and J ends were trimmed by 0 bases and 4 bases, with 10 bases remaining between them. The CDR3 spans 14 residues. As DNA, the CDR3 is TGTGCCAGCAGCTTGGAGGGCTTCAGCTATGGCTACACCTTC. This encodes CASSLEGFSYGYTF.

This clonotype was detected many times. This rearrangement joins TRBV11-2 to TRBJ2-2; no definite D call. The V end was cut by 7 bases, the J end by 2 bases, with 14 bases between. Germline-derived CDR1 and CDR2 are SGHAT and FQNNGV. The CDR3 extends over 15 amino acids. The CDR3 sequence: CASTPRATNTGELFF. The CDR3 DNA reads as TGTGCCAGCACCCCCCGCGCGACCAACACCGGGGAGCTGTTTTTT. Full variable domain (rest looked up from reference TRBV11-2 and TRBJ2-2): EAGVAQSPRYKIIEKRQSVAFWCNPISGHATLYWYQQILGQGPKLLIQFQNNGVVDDSQLPKDRFSAERLKGVDSTLKIQPAKLEDSAVYLCASTPRATNTGELFFGEGSRLTVL.